This T cell receptor beta chain was profiled in a study of a mutant IDH1 vaccine in newly diagnosed glioma. TCRdb's table, derived via immunoSEQ multiplex PCR, lists solely in-frame clones and lacks some. Among 31,000 or so clones listed, roughly 78% were seen once. Time point defined: week 11, during vaccination. Vaccine doses each comprised 300 ug of mutant IDH1 20-mer peptide, with topical imiquimod. General study findings and limits: Pseudoprogression appeared independent of alterations in top peripheral clonotypes.

Concerning this clone: Its antigen is currently unknown.

The receptor was isolated from a man aged 25 to 45 with glioma. This material consisted of PBMCs, taken from a glioma patient whose treatment included an IDH1 peptide vaccine.

The CDR3 loop is CASSLSGSGSSEQYF. The CDR3, as DNA: TGCGCCAGCAGCTTGAGTGGTAGCGGGAGTAGTGAGCAGTACTTC. This chain connects TRBV5-1 to TRBJ2-7; 9 bases map to TRBD2. This CDR3 has 15 amino acids. The germline CDR1 and CDR2 sequences are SGHRS and YFSETQ. J gave up 7 bases and V 1 base, and 9 bases lay outside the gene matches.